Described below is a single T cell receptor (beta chain) sequence and its context. Original processing notes: From reference gene primer amplification, estimates of nucleated cell counts were derived. Sequenced by immunoSEQ multiplex PCR; TCRdb stores in-frame clones only, minus some. V, J and clone size were drawn from that table, and D and trimming were deduced from the DNA. The table lists roughly 180,000 clones, approximately 78% of them singletons. This sample is part of a study of blood T cell repertoires in COVID-19. Study context: From T cells, B-cell-depleted T cells, or PBMCs came the material, which was cDNA or gDNA.

Trimming removed 5 bases from V and 2 bases from J, with 11 bases in between. Per germline, CDR1 MNHEY and CDR2 SMNVEV (reference sequence). The CDR3 has 14 residues. Seattle-derived patients entered the study during active infection and were followed longitudinally. Material for sequencing was peripheral blood. This chain links TRBV27 with TRBJ2-3, with D tentatively TRBD1 (5 bases). The sequence was collected from an elderly woman with COVID-19, enrolled during active disease. The CDR3 DNA sequence: TGTGCCAGCAGTAACGACGGACACACAGATACGCAGTATTTT. Its protein is CASSNDGHTDTQYF.